This T cell receptor beta chain was captured by sequencing in a study of cytomegalovirus exposure and HLA in healthy donors. The CDR3 is 14 amino acids. Germline V lookup: CDR1 MNHEY, CDR2 SVGAGI. Trimming took 3 bases from V and 4 from J, leaving 12 bases between them. In the PCR, 60 Vbeta and 13 Jbeta primers were used. Clones were sequenced by immunoSEQ multiplex PCR, and TCRdb holds only the in-frame ones, with some missing. The sample lists about 190,000 clones; around 80% were seen once. This clone was seen a handful of times. Its target is unknown. Study-level findings and limits: A later analysis linked a missense DCLRE1C variant to TCR beta V- and J-gene trimming. The availability of immune exposure information extended only to CMV serostatus. Later on, an analysis tied approximately 15,000 TCR beta sequences to HLA alleles at 0.05 false discovery rate. When a later analysis was performed, an Asian-associated ancestry cluster reportedly had fewer N-insertions than the approximately 690-donor mean.

This TCR derives from a woman aged 18-30 years in good health and CMV-seropositive. This sequence joins TRBV6-5 and TRBJ2-5; D is possibly TRBD1 (6 bases). Sequences were obtained from PBMCs. The CDR3, as DNA: TGTGCCAGCAGTTATTCTCACAGGGTAGAGACCCAGTACTTC. Encoded protein: CASSYSHRVETQYF.